Listed below are T cell receptor beta chains from one sample, sequenced in a study of blood T cell repertoires in COVID-19. Method: immunoSEQ multiplex PCR; TCRdb's copy keeps in-frame clones and lacks some. The sample records under 200,000 clones, approximately 80% being singletons. Sequencing was carried out using peripheral blood. The receptors come from a woman aged 60-75 years with acute or convalescent COVID-19. The CDR3 runs from the conserved cysteine through the conserved F or W. Each record gives: clone size, D gene, V gene, CDR3 length, J gene, CDR3 protein, CDR3 DNA. D genes are given only for firm matches. Rows give clone size only sometimes, using once, few, many, or a class for an expanded clone.

clone_size: few; d_call: TRBD2; v_call: TRBV7-3; cdr3_length: 18; j_call: TRBJ2-1; cdr3_aa: CASSSPGLAGVSYNEQFF; cdr3_nt: TGTGCCAGCAGCTCACCGGGACTAGCGGGGGTCTCCTACAATGAGCAGTTCTTC
clone_size: NA; d_call: NA; v_call: TRBV19; cdr3_length: 14; j_call: TRBJ2-2; cdr3_aa: CASKRTTNTGELFF; cdr3_nt: TGTGCCAGTAAGAGGACAACGAACACCGGGGAGCTGTTTTTT
clone_size: once; d_call: TRBD1; v_call: TRBV5-1; cdr3_length: 16; j_call: TRBJ2-3; cdr3_aa: CASSSSGTGVTDTQYF; cdr3_nt: TGCGCCAGCAGCTCCTCCGGGACAGGGGTAACAGATACGCAGTATTTT
clone_size: once; d_call: TRBD1; v_call: TRBV24-1; cdr3_length: 15; j_call: TRBJ2-5; cdr3_aa: CATSEGTGGGETQYF; cdr3_nt: TGTGCCACCAGTGAGGGGACAGGGGGTGGAGAGACCCAGTACTTC
clone_size: NA; d_call: NA; v_call: TRBV7-6; cdr3_length: 16; j_call: TRBJ2-3; cdr3_aa: CASSLATSKGTDTQYF; cdr3_nt: TGTGCCAGCAGCTTAGCGACTAGTAAAGGCACAGATACGCAGTATTTT
clone_size: NA; d_call: NA; v_call: TRBV7-2; cdr3_length: 13; j_call: TRBJ2-4; cdr3_aa: CASSDRAKNIQYF; cdr3_nt: TGTGCCAGCAGCGACAGGGCCAAAAACATTCAGTACTTC
clone_size: NA; d_call: TRBD1; v_call: TRBV19; cdr3_length: 15; j_call: TRBJ1-1; cdr3_aa: CASSIRGEGAAEAFF; cdr3_nt: TGTGCCAGTAGTATCCGGGGAGAGGGGGCCGCTGAAGCTTTCTTT
clone_size: NA; d_call: NA; v_call: TRBV18; cdr3_length: 17; j_call: TRBJ1-3; cdr3_aa: CASSPRTERDSGNTIYF; cdr3_nt: TGTGCCAGCTCACCTCGGACAGAACGGGACTCTGGAAACACCATATATTTT
clone_size: NA; d_call: TRBD1; v_call: TRBV6-5; cdr3_length: 14; j_call: TRBJ2-7; cdr3_aa: CASSRQGAVYEQYF; cdr3_nt: TGTGCCAGCAGTCGACAGGGGGCCGTCTACGAGCAGTACTTC
clone_size: NA; d_call: NA; v_call: TRBV5-1; cdr3_length: 12; j_call: TRBJ2-7; cdr3_aa: CASSPDQNEQYF; cdr3_nt: TGCGCCAGCAGCCCCGATCAGAACGAGCAGTACTTC
clone_size: few; d_call: TRBD1; v_call: TRBV18; cdr3_length: 15; j_call: TRBJ1-2; cdr3_aa: CASSPGQGEVYGYTF; cdr3_nt: TGTGCCAGCTCACCGGGACAGGGGGAGGTCTATGGCTACACCTTC
clone_size: NA; d_call: NA; v_call: TRBV2; cdr3_length: 11; j_call: TRBJ2-2; cdr3_aa: CASSEYGELFF; cdr3_nt: TGTGCCAGCAGTGAATACGGGGAGCTGTTTTTT
clone_size: few; d_call: NA; v_call: TRBV24-1; cdr3_length: 14; j_call: TRBJ1-3; cdr3_aa: CATSAGASGNTIYF; cdr3_nt: TGTGCCACCAGTGCAGGGGCAAGTGGAAACACCATATATTTT
clone_size: NA; d_call: TRBD2; v_call: TRBV6-2/TRBV6-3; cdr3_length: 17; j_call: TRBJ2-3; cdr3_aa: CASSYSTSGVNTDTQYF; cdr3_nt: TGTGCCAGCAGTTACTCTACCAGCGGGGTGAACACAGATACGCAGTATTTT
clone_size: NA; d_call: NA; v_call: TRBV5-5; cdr3_length: 16; j_call: TRBJ2-5; cdr3_aa: CASSPSIGAPQETQYF; cdr3_nt: TGTGCCAGCAGCCCGTCTATTGGGGCGCCTCAAGAGACCCAGTACTTC
clone_size: NA; d_call: TRBD1; v_call: TRBV6-5; cdr3_length: 15; j_call: TRBJ2-7; cdr3_aa: CASRRGRQGPYEQYF; cdr3_nt: TGTGCCAGCAGGAGGGGGCGACAGGGGCCCTACGAGCAGTACTTC
clone_size: NA; d_call: NA; v_call: TRBV9; cdr3_length: 13; j_call: TRBJ2-7; cdr3_aa: CASSPLMGRRQYF; cdr3_nt: TGTGCCAGCAGCCCACTGATGGGGCGACGGCAGTACTTC
clone_size: NA; d_call: NA; v_call: TRBV30; cdr3_length: 15; j_call: TRBJ1-5; cdr3_aa: CAWSLLGGKLETQHF; cdr3_nt: TGTGCCTGGAGTCTCCTCGGGGGGAAACTAGAGACCCAGCATTTT
clone_size: NA; d_call: TRBD2; v_call: TRBV7-2; cdr3_length: 15; j_call: TRBJ2-1; cdr3_aa: CASSFSGEAYNEQFF; cdr3_nt: TGTGCCAGCAGCTTTAGCGGGGAGGCCTACAATGAGCAGTTCTTC
clone_size: NA; d_call: NA; v_call: TRBV24-1; cdr3_length: 13; j_call: TRBJ2-2; cdr3_aa: CATQGVVTGELFF; cdr3_nt: TGTGCCACGCAGGGCGTCGTCACCGGGGAGCTGTTTTTT
clone_size: NA; d_call: TRBD2; v_call: TRBV7-2; cdr3_length: 15; j_call: TRBJ2-2; cdr3_aa: CASSLGGGVTGELFF; cdr3_nt: TGTGCCAGCAGCTTAGGCGGGGGGGTGACCGGGGAGCTGTTTTTT
clone_size: NA; d_call: TRBD2; v_call: TRBV19; cdr3_length: 15; j_call: TRBJ2-1; cdr3_aa: CASRKLAGGPGEQFF; cdr3_nt: TGTGCCAGCAGAAAACTAGCGGGGGGGCCGGGTGAGCAGTTCTTC
clone_size: NA; d_call: NA; v_call: TRBV28; cdr3_length: 16; j_call: TRBJ2-7; cdr3_aa: CASSSPRKSRNDEQYF; cdr3_nt: TGTGCCAGCAGTTCCCCGCGAAAGAGCCGAAACGACGAGCAGTACTTC
clone_size: NA; d_call: TRBD1; v_call: TRBV6-5; cdr3_length: 15; j_call: TRBJ2-7; cdr3_aa: CASSYQQGASYEQYF; cdr3_nt: TGTGCCAGCAGTTACCAACAGGGGGCAAGCTACGAGCAGTACTTC
clone_size: NA; d_call: TRBD1; v_call: TRBV29-1; cdr3_length: 13; j_call: TRBJ1-2; cdr3_aa: CSVRVGGADGYTF; cdr3_nt: TGCAGCGTTAGGGTAGGGGGCGCGGATGGCTACACCTTC
clone_size: once; d_call: TRBD1; v_call: TRBV7-2; cdr3_length: 14; j_call: TRBJ1-2; cdr3_aa: CASSLPGTDYGYTF; cdr3_nt: TGTGCCAGCAGCTTACCAGGGACAGATTATGGCTACACCTTC
clone_size: few; d_call: NA; v_call: TRBV27; cdr3_length: 13; j_call: TRBJ1-5; cdr3_aa: CASSFRDNQPQHF; cdr3_nt: TGTGCCAGCAGTTTCCGGGACAATCAGCCCCAGCATTTT
clone_size: few; d_call: NA; v_call: TRBV4-2; cdr3_length: 13; j_call: TRBJ2-7; cdr3_aa: CASSGAGIYEQYF; cdr3_nt: TGTGCCAGCAGCGGGGCTGGGATTTACGAGCAGTACTTC
clone_size: NA; d_call: TRBD2; v_call: TRBV5-4; cdr3_length: 17; j_call: TRBJ2-7; cdr3_aa: CASSYGTSGGLSYEQYF; cdr3_nt: TGTGCCAGCAGCTACGGGACTAGCGGGGGGCTAAGCTACGAGCAGTACTTC
clone_size: NA; d_call: TRBD1; v_call: TRBV7-9; cdr3_length: 16; j_call: TRBJ1-3; cdr3_aa: CASSSWTGRSGNTIYF; cdr3_nt: TGTGCCAGCAGCTCGTGGACAGGGCGCTCTGGAAACACCATATATTTT
clone_size: NA; d_call: NA; v_call: TRBV19; cdr3_length: 16; j_call: TRBJ1-5; cdr3_aa: CASSPPWAPKNQPQHF; cdr3_nt: TGTGCCAGTAGTCCCCCTTGGGCACCGAAAAATCAGCCCCAGCATTTT
clone_size: NA; d_call: NA; v_call: TRBV4-1; cdr3_length: 16; j_call: TRBJ1-1; cdr3_aa: CASSQGLGVLNTEAFF; cdr3_nt: TGCGCCAGCAGCCAAGGATTAGGGGTTCTGAACACTGAAGCTTTCTTT
clone_size: NA; d_call: TRBD1; v_call: TRBV2; cdr3_length: 13; j_call: TRBJ1-2; cdr3_aa: CASRQGRGYGYTF; cdr3_nt: TGTGCCAGCCGACAGGGAAGGGGCTATGGCTACACCTTC
clone_size: few; d_call: TRBD1; v_call: TRBV19; cdr3_length: 15; j_call: TRBJ1-4; cdr3_aa: CASSLTGATNEKLFF; cdr3_nt: TGTGCCAGTAGTCTTACAGGGGCAACTAATGAAAAACTGTTTTTT
clone_size: NA; d_call: NA; v_call: TRBV9; cdr3_length: 15; j_call: TRBJ2-1; cdr3_aa: CASSVTGQRWDEQFF; cdr3_nt: TGTGCCAGCAGCGTAACTGGACAGCGGTGGGATGAGCAGTTCTTC
clone_size: NA; d_call: NA; v_call: TRBV9; cdr3_length: 17; j_call: TRBJ2-3; cdr3_aa: CASSVPIRGDRGDTQYF; cdr3_nt: TGTGCCAGCAGCGTTCCGATTAGGGGGGACAGAGGAGATACGCAGTATTTT
clone_size: NA; d_call: NA; v_call: TRBV5-3; cdr3_length: 16; j_call: TRBJ2-7; cdr3_aa: CARSPPAAKFPYEQYF; cdr3_nt: TGTGCCAGAAGCCCCCCCGCGGCCAAATTTCCCTACGAGCAGTACTTC
clone_size: NA; d_call: TRBD1; v_call: TRBV19; cdr3_length: 15; j_call: TRBJ1-1; cdr3_aa: CASSSGTGGRTEAFF; cdr3_nt: TGTGCCAGTAGCTCCGGGACAGGGGGCCGGACTGAAGCTTTCTTT
clone_size: NA; d_call: NA; v_call: TRBV10-2; cdr3_length: 16; j_call: TRBJ1-3; cdr3_aa: CASSDRQRVSGNTIYF; cdr3_nt: TGCGCCAGCAGTGACAGGCAACGAGTCTCTGGAAACACCATATATTTT
clone_size: NA; d_call: TRBD2; v_call: TRBV3-1/TRBV3-2; cdr3_length: 17; j_call: TRBJ2-1; cdr3_aa: CASRDNLGGSSYNEQFF; cdr3_nt: TGTGCCAGCAGGGATAATCTTGGCGGGAGCTCCTACAATGAGCAGTTCTTC
clone_size: NA; d_call: NA; v_call: TRBV5-1; cdr3_length: 15; j_call: TRBJ1-6; cdr3_aa: CASSLVTMRNSPLHF; cdr3_nt: TGCGCCAGCAGCTTGGTTACCATGAGGAATTCACCCCTCCACTTT
clone_size: NA; d_call: TRBD1; v_call: TRBV5-4; cdr3_length: 16; j_call: TRBJ1-1; cdr3_aa: CASSLGVDRLNTEAFF; cdr3_nt: TGTGCCAGCAGCTTGGGGGTGGACAGGCTGAACACTGAAGCTTTCTTT
clone_size: NA; d_call: TRBD2; v_call: TRBV5-4; cdr3_length: 18; j_call: TRBJ2-5; cdr3_aa: CASTPPGLAGGGQETQYF; cdr3_nt: TGTGCCAGCACCCCTCCCGGGCTAGCGGGGGGTGGGCAAGAGACCCAGTACTTC
clone_size: NA; d_call: NA; v_call: TRBV2; cdr3_length: 11; j_call: TRBJ1-2; cdr3_aa: CASTANYGYTF; cdr3_nt: TGTGCCAGCACGGCTAACTATGGCTACACCTTC
clone_size: NA; d_call: TRBD1; v_call: TRBV18; cdr3_length: 14; j_call: TRBJ1-4; cdr3_aa: CASSPSQGAEKLFF; cdr3_nt: TGTGCCAGCTCACCGAGCCAGGGGGCTGAAAAACTGTTTTTT
clone_size: NA; d_call: TRBD2; v_call: TRBV29-1; cdr3_length: 12; j_call: TRBJ2-6; cdr3_aa: CSVGEGGNVLTF; cdr3_nt: TGCAGCGTTGGGGAGGGAGGGAACGTCCTGACTTTC
clone_size: once; d_call: TRBD1; v_call: TRBV5-6; cdr3_length: 14; j_call: TRBJ1-2; cdr3_aa: CASSGNRGRSGYTF; cdr3_nt: TGTGCCAGCAGCGGTAACAGGGGGCGAAGTGGCTACACCTTC
clone_size: NA; d_call: NA; v_call: TRBV4-1; cdr3_length: 16; j_call: TRBJ1-6; cdr3_aa: CASSQDRPGVNSPLHF; cdr3_nt: TGCGCCAGCAGCCAAGATCGGCCAGGGGTTAATTCACCCCTCCACTTT
clone_size: once; d_call: TRBD2; v_call: TRBV27; cdr3_length: 16; j_call: TRBJ2-2; cdr3_aa: CASSSLGAGVTGELFF; cdr3_nt: TGTGCCAGCAGTTCCCTCGGGGCGGGAGTCACCGGGGAGCTGTTTTTT
clone_size: NA; d_call: NA; v_call: TRBV4-2; cdr3_length: 13; j_call: TRBJ2-7; cdr3_aa: CASSQAPAYEQYF; cdr3_nt: TGTGCCAGCAGCCAAGCCCCGGCCTACGAGCAGTACTTC
clone_size: NA; d_call: NA; v_call: TRBV2; cdr3_length: 13; j_call: TRBJ1-5; cdr3_aa: CASSDFEFQPQHF; cdr3_nt: TGTGCCAGCAGTGACTTCGAGTTCCAGCCCCAGCATTTT
clone_size: NA; d_call: TRBD1; v_call: TRBV3-1/TRBV3-2; cdr3_length: 16; j_call: TRBJ2-7; cdr3_aa: CASSQEKGAKSYEQYF; cdr3_nt: TGTGCCAGCAGCCAAGAGAAGGGGGCGAAATCCTACGAGCAGTACTTC
clone_size: NA; d_call: NA; v_call: TRBV4-1; cdr3_length: 13; j_call: TRBJ2-7; cdr3_aa: CASSPRQTYEQYF; cdr3_nt: TGCGCCAGCAGCCCGAGACAGACCTACGAGCAGTACTTC